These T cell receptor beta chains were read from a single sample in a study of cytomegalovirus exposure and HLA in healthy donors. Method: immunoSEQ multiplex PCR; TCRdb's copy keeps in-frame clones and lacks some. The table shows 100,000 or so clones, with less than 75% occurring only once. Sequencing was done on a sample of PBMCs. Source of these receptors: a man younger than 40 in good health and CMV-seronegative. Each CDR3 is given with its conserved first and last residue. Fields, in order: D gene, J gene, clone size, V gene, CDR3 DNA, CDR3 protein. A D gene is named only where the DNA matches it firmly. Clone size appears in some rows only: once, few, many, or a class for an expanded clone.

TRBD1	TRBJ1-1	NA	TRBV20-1	TGCAGTGTTACAGGGGGCACTGAAGCTTTCTTT	CSVTGGTEAFF
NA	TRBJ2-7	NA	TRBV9	TGTGCCAGCAGCGTAGATACCTCCTGGAGGGAGCAGTACTTC	CASSVDTSWREQYF
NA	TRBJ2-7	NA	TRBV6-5	TGTGCCAGCAGTTACCACGACAGTGCCGAGCAGTACTTC	CASSYHDSAEQYF
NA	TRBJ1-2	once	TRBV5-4	TGTGCCAGCAGCCGTACCGGCGGGGGCTACACCTTC	CASSRTGGGYTF
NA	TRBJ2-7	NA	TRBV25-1	TGTGCCAGCAGTGGAAACAGGGCCGAGCAGTACTTC	CASSGNRAEQYF
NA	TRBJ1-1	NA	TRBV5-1	TGCGCCAGTACTAATGGACAGAGTGAAGCTTTCTTT	CASTNGQSEAFF
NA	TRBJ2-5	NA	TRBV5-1	TGCGCCAGCAGCCCCCGGGGATCCCAAGAGACCCAGTACTTC	CASSPRGSQETQYF
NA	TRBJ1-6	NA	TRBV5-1	TGCGCCAGCAGGGCCGGAACAGGGTCTAATAATTCACCCCTCCACTTT	CASRAGTGSNNSPLHF
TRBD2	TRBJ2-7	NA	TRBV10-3	TGTGCCATCGGGGGTCGTGCGGGAGTGATCAACGAGCAGTACTTC	CAIGGRAGVINEQYF
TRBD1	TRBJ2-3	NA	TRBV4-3	TGCGCCAGCAGCCAAGATTGGGACAGGGCCACAGATACGCAGTATTTT	CASSQDWDRATDTQYF
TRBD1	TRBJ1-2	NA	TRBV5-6	TGTGCCAGCAGCTCGAAGACAGGGAGCGTATACTATGGCTACACCTTC	CASSSKTGSVYYGYTF
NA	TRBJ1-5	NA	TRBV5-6	TGTGCCAGCAGCTTGGGACAGGACCTTTACAATCAGCCCCAGCATTTT	CASSLGQDLYNQPQHF
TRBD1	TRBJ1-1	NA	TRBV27	TGTGCCAGCAGTTTCCTACCGGGGACAGGAGCGGTGGGAGCTTTCTTT	CASSFLPGTGAVGAFF
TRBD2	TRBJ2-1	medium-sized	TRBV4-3	TGCGCCAGCAGCCAAGATTCCGCTAGCGGGGCATACAATGAGCAGTTCTTC	CASSQDSASGAYNEQFF
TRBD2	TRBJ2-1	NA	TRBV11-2	TGTGCCAGCAGCTTAGGGACTAGCGTCAATGAGCAGTTCTTC	CASSLGTSVNEQFF
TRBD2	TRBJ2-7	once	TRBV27	TGTGCCAGCAGTCCTGGACTAGCTTCTGCCCACGAGCAGTACTTC	CASSPGLASAHEQYF
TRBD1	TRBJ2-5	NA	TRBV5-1	TGCGCCAGCAGCCCGGGGACAGCGCAAGAGACCCAGTACTTC	CASSPGTAQETQYF
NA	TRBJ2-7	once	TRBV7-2	TGTGCCAGCAGCTTTCGACTTAACGAGCAGTACTTC	CASSFRLNEQYF
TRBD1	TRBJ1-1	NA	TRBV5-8	TGTGCCAGCAGCCGGACAGGGGGCGACCTAGAAGCTTTCTTT	CASSRTGGDLEAFF
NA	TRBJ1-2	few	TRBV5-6	TGTGCCAGCAGCTTTCCAGGGGCGGCCTATGGCTACACCTTC	CASSFPGAAYGYTF
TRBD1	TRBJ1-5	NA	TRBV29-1	TGCAGCGTTGGGAAATGGGACAGGGACAATCAGCCCCAGCATTTT	CSVGKWDRDNQPQHF
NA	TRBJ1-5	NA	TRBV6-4	TGTGCCAGCAGGGAGGGGCCCTCGGGGCCCCAGCATTTT	CASREGPSGPQHF
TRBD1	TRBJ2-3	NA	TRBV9	TGTGCCAGCAGCGCCCGTCTATGGGACAGGGAAGCTGATACGCAGTATTTT	CASSARLWDREADTQYF
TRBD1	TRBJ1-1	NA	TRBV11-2	TGTGCCAGCAGCTTAGATCGACAGGGGGTGACTTTCTTT	CASSLDRQGVTFF
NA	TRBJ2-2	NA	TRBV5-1	TGCGCCAGCAGCCAGGGGGGCCGGGCTGGCGGGGAGCTGTTTTTT	CASSQGGRAGGELFF
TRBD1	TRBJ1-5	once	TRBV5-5	TGTGCCAGCAGCACCATTGACAGGGTAGAACAGCCCCAGCATTTT	CASSTIDRVEQPQHF
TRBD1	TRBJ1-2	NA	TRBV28	TGTGTTCATTCGGCAGGGGGCCTAAGTGGCTACACCTTC	CVHSAGGLSGYTF
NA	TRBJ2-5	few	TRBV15	TGTGCCACCAGCAGAGGCTCTGCTAGCGAAGAGACCCAGTACTTC	CATSRGSASEETQYF
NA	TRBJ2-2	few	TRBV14	TGTGCCAGCAGCAATTCAGGGGAGCTGTTTTTT	CASSNSGELFF
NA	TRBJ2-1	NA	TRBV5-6	TGTGCCAGCAGCTTGTTGTCTAGACTTGTTTCCCATGAGCAGTTCTTC	CASSLLSRLVSHEQFF
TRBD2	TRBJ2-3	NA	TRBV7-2	TGTGCCAGCAGCTTAAGCGGGGGAGGGGATACGCAGTATTTT	CASSLSGGGDTQYF
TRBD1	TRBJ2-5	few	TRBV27	TGTGCCAGCAGCCCCCTACAGGGGGAGACCCAGTACTTC	CASSPLQGETQYF
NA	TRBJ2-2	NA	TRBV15	TGTGCCACCATCGAATCGGGATACACCGGGGAGCTGTTTTTT	CATIESGYTGELFF
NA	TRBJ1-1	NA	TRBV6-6	TGTGCCAGCAGTTACAGGACAGACACTGAAGCTTTCTTT	CASSYRTDTEAFF
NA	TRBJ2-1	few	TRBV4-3	TGCGCCAGCAGCCAAGAAAAATCGGGGTATGAGCAGTTCTTC	CASSQEKSGYEQFF
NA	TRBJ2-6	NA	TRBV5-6	TGTGCCAGCAGCTTGGGACAGAACTCTGGGGCCAACGTCCTGACTTTC	CASSLGQNSGANVLTF
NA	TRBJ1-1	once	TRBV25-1	TGTGCCAGCAGTGAATTATTCAGGGACACTGAAGCTTTCTTT	CASSELFRDTEAFF
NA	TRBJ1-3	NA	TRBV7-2	TGTGCCAGCAGTCATCTCAAAACAGGAAACACCATATATTTT	CASSHLKTGNTIYF
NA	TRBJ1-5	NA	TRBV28	TGTGCCAGCAGTTTACCCCGCGGTCAGCCCCAGCATTTT	CASSLPRGQPQHF
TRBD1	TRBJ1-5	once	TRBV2	TGTGCCAGCAGTCACCCCGACAGGGGCCTTAGTCTGGATCAACCCCAGCATTTT	CASSHPDRGLSLDQPQHF
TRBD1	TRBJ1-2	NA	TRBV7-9	TGTTCCAGCAGACCGACAGGGGGGGGCTACACCTTC	CSSRPTGGGYTF
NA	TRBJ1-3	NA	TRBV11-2	TGTGCCAGCAGCTATAGACAGGCTAGCTCTGGAAACACCATATATTTT	CASSYRQASSGNTIYF
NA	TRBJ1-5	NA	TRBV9	TGTGCCAGCAGCGTAGAACCAGGGGCCAATCAGCCCCAGCATTTT	CASSVEPGANQPQHF